Sequencing of this TCR beta chain was carried out in a study of blood T cell repertoires in COVID-19. In the study overall: From T cells, B-cell-depleted T cells, or PBMCs came the material, which was cDNA or gDNA.

The repertoire was sequenced with immunoSEQ multiplex PCR; TCRdb's copy has only in-frame clones and lacks some. The table includes 200,000 to 300,000 clones, around 88% detected once. V was shortened by 0 bases and J by 1 base, with 9 bases between the two germline ends. This CDR3 is built from 15 residues. The germline gives CDR1 PRHDT, CDR2 FYEKMQ (reference sequence). The rearrangement uses TRBV13 and TRBJ2-5, with D uncertain. This sequence was found in a woman in her 30s who had recovered from COVID-19. Sequencing was carried out using peripheral blood. The CDR3 reads CASSLGSISQETQYF. The CDR3 nucleotides are TGTGCCAGCAGCTTAGGCAGTATCTCCCAAGAGACCCAGTACTTC.